These 13 T cell receptor beta chains originate from one sample sequenced in a study of tumor T cells in aggressive B-cell lymphoma. Only in-frame clones appear in the TCRdb table, and some are missing; sequencing was by immunoSEQ multiplex PCR. The sample gives 5,500 to 7,500 clones, roughly 90% of which show up once; 2.5% to 3.5% is in the top ten. Sequencing was carried out using tumor tissue. The receptors were gathered from an adult with diffuse large B cell lymphoma. Some clones in this sample may be carry-over from other donors' samples.

This chain joins TRBV11-3 and TRBJ1-2; weak D call: TRBD1 (6 bases). This CDR3 is built from 14 residues. Deletions cut 2 bases from V and 6 bases from J, with 13 bases between. Germline loops: CDR1 SGHNT, CDR2 YENEEA. The CDR3 DNA sequence: TGTGCCAGCAGCTTAACGAAGGGGACAAATGGCTACACCTTC. Encoded protein: CASSLTKGTNGYTF.

This sequence joins TRBV4-3 and TRBJ1-2; TRBD1 might be the D (5 bases). The CDR3 consists of 13 residues. From germline, CDR1 is LGHNA and CDR2 YSLEER. The V gene lost 3 bases and the J gene lost 3 bases, with 8 bases spanning the gap. The CDR3, as DNA: TGCGCCAGCAGCCACGACAGTGACTATGGCTACACCTTC. Translation: CASSHDSDYGYTF.

J is TRBJ1-1 and V is TRBV4-3; D gene ambiguous. The CDR3 consists of 13 residues. V dropped 1 base and J dropped 1 base, with 4 bases sitting between them. Per germline, CDR1 LGHNA and CDR2 YSLEER. In DNA form, the CDR3 reads TGCGCCAGCAGCCAAGCGGGGAACACTGAAGCTTTCTTT. Translation gives CASSQAGNTEAFF.

The V and J genes are TRBV4-1 and TRBJ1-4, with 7 bases aligning to TRBD1. The J segment lost 1 base and the V segment lost 4 bases, leaving 3 bases of the junction unmatched. The CDR3 extends over 15 amino acids. Germline V gene sequence: CDR1 MGHRA, CDR2 YSYEKL. CDR3 coding DNA: TGCGCCAGCAGCCTAGACAGGGAAACTAATGAAAAACTGTTTTTT. Encoded protein: CASSLDRETNEKLFF.

The gene calls are TRBV5-4 and TRBJ2-7; TRBD2 is a possible D gene (5 bases). Trimming took off 3 bases at V and 6 bases at J, with 10 bases between the two ends. This CDR3 is built from 12 residues. Germline V gives CDR1 SGHNT, CDR2 YYREEE (reference sequence). CDR3 sequence: CASSSVEGEQYF. CDR3 in DNA: TGTGCCAGCAGCTCCGTAGAGGGCGAGCAGTACTTC. The full variable domain, its missing parts supplied by reference TRBV5-4 and TRBJ2-7, is ETGVTQSPTHLIKTRGQQVTLRCSSQSGHNTVSWYQQALGQGPQFIFQYYREEENGRGNFPPRFSGLQFPNYSSELNVNALELDDSALYLCASSSVEGEQYFGPGTRLTVT.

The chain has TRBV7-9 and TRBJ2-1, with 7 nucleotides matching TRBD1. V was clipped by 3 bases and J by 4 bases; unmatched bases: 6. Germline-derived CDR1 and CDR2 are SEHNR and FQNEAQ (reference sequence). This CDR3 is 15 amino acids long. The CDR3 loop is CASSFEGARYNEQFF. The DNA for the CDR3 is TGTGCCAGCAGCTTTGAGGGGGCGAGATACAATGAGCAGTTCTTC. The whole variable domain, filled in from reference TRBV7-9 and TRBJ2-1, reads DTGVSQNPRHKITKRGQNVTFRCDPISEHNRLYWYRQTLGQGPEFLTYFQNEAQLEKSRLLSDRFSAERPKGSFSTLEIQRTEQGDSAMYLCASSFEGARYNEQFFGPGTRLTVL.

The chain recombines TRBV19 with TRBJ2-1; a possible D gene is TRBD2 (6 bases). Germline V lookup: CDR1 LNHDA, CDR2 SQIVND (reference sequence). Trimming removed 6 bases at V and 5 bases at J, with 17 bases between. The CDR3 consists of 15 residues. The CDR3 spells CASSPFGGAHNEQFF. The CDR3 bases are TGTGCCAGTAGCCCCTTTGGCGGGGCTCACAATGAGCAGTTCTTC.

This clone was detected a few times. The chain recombines TRBV4-3 with TRBJ1-6, with 11 bases lining up with TRBD1. The V gene's germline CDR1 is LGHNA and CDR2 YSLEER. The CDR3 spans 15 residues. V dropped 3 bases and J dropped 6; count of bases not matched to a gene: 1. In nucleotides, the CDR3 is TGCGCCAGCAGCCAGGACAGGGGGCCTAATTCACCCCTCCACTTT. It encodes CASSQDRGPNSPLHF.

The chain uses TRBV7-6 and TRBJ2-3; 12 nucleotides agree with TRBD2. V lost 6 bases, J lost 6 bases, and 7 bases stayed unmatched. This CDR3 is built from 15 residues. Per germline, CDR1 SGHVS and CDR2 FNYEAQ. CDR3 loop: CASRASGGATDTQYF. The CDR3 coding sequence is TGTGCCAGCAGAGCTAGCGGGGGGGCCACCGATACGCAGTATTTT. The full variable domain, its missing parts supplied by reference TRBV7-6 and TRBJ2-3, is GAGVSQSPRYKVTKRGQDVALRCDPISGHVSLYWYRQALGQGPEFLTYFNYEAQQDKSGLPNDRFSAERPEGSISTLTIQRTEQRDSAMYRCASRASGGATDTQYFGPGTRLTVL.

V usage is TRBV6-1 and J usage is TRBJ2-1; D possibly corresponds to TRBD2 (5 bases). The CDR3 totals 18 residues. Germline-derived CDR1 and CDR2 are MNHNS and SASEGT. The V end lost 2 bases, the J end lost 4 bases, and 21 bases lay between the germline ends. The chain's CDR3 is CASSENSLREAAYNEQFF. The CDR3 coding sequence is TGTGCCAGCAGTGAAAATTCGTTACGGGAAGCAGCTTACAATGAGCAGTTCTTC.

This chain joins TRBV14 and TRBJ2-1, with D maybe TRBD1 (5 bases). Germline CDR1 SGHDN, CDR2 FVKESK. This CDR3 spans 15 amino acids. V was pared by 1 base and J by 7 bases, with 14 bases between. The CDR3 bases are TGTGCCAGCAGCCAAGCGGGCAGGGATTTGAATGAGCAGTTCTTC. It is translated as CASSQAGRDLNEQFF.

The chain carries TRBV5-1 and TRBJ1-1; D possibly corresponds to TRBD1 (5 bases). There are 14 residues in the CDR3. Deletions cut 3 bases from V and 3 bases from J, with 12 bases between. CDR1 is SGHRS and CDR2 is YFSETQ in the germline V gene. The CDR3 sequence: CASSWQGRDTEAFF. As DNA, the CDR3 is TGCGCCAGCAGCTGGCAGGGTCGGGACACTGAAGCTTTCTTT.

J is TRBJ2-3 and V is TRBV5-1; D uncertain. CDR3 length: 13 amino acids. V was trimmed by 1 base and J by 3 bases, leaving 6 bases between them. Germline values: CDR1 SGHRS, CDR2 YFSETQ. CDR3 sequence reads: CASSLIPTDTQYF. As DNA, the CDR3 is TGCGCCAGCAGCTTGATCCCTACAGATACGCAGTATTTT.